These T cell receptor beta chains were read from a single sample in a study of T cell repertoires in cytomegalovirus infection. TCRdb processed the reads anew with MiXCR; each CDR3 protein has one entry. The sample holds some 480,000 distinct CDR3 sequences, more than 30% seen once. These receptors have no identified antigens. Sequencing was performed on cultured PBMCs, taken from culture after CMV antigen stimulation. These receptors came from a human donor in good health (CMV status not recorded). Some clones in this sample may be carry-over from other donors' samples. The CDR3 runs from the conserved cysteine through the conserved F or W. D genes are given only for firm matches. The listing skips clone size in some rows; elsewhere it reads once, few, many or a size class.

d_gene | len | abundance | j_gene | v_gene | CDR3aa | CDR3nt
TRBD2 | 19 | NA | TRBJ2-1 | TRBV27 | CASSPLAGQHARTYNQQFF | TGTGCCAGCAGTCCATTAGCGGGCCAACACGCTAGAACCTACAATCAGCAGTTCTTC
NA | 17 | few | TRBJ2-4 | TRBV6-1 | CASSEVQGLLAKNIQYF | TGTGCCAGCAGTGAAGTTCAGGGGCTATTAGCCAAAAACATTCAGTACTTC
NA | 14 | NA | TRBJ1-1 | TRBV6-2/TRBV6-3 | CASSHPTLNTEAFF | TGTGCCAGCAGTCACCCGACCCTGAACACTGAAGCTTTCTTT
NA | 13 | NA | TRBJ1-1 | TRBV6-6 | CASGRQRNTEAFF | TGTGCCAGCGGTCGCCAGAGGAACACTGAAGCTTTCTTT
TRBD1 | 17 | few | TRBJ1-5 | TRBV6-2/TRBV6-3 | CASRRGQRGRGNQPQHF | TGTGCCAGCAGAAGGGGACAGCGGGGCCGGGGCAATCAGCCCCAGCATTTT
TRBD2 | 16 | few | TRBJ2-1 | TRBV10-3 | CAIRPTGTSGNHEQFF | TGTGCCATCAGGCCAACAGGGACTAGCGGGAACCATGAGCAGTTCTTC
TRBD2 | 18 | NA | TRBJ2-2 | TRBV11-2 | CASSSSTSGRVNTGELFF | TGTGCCAGCAGCTCGTCGACTAGCGGGAGGGTTAACACCGGGGAGCTGTTTTTT
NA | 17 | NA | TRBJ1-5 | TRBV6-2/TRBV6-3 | CASSYSGPRGGGQPQHF | TGTGCCAGCAGTTACTCGGGTCCCAGGGGAGGAGGGCAGCCCCAGCATTTT
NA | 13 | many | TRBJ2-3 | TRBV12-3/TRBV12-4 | CASSSAEGGTQYF | TGTGCCAGCAGTTCAGCCGAAGGTGGTACGCAGTATTTT
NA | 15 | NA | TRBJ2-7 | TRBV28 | CASSLYRGAAGEQYF | TGTGCCAGCAGTTTGTACAGGGGCGCAGCGGGAGAGCAGTACTTC
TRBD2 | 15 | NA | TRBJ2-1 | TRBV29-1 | CSVEVAGGRYNEQFF | TGCAGCGTTGAGGTAGCGGGAGGGCGTTACAATGAGCAGTTCTTC
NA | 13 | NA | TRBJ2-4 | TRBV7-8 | CASSLALENIQYF | TGTGCCAGCAGCTTAGCGTTGGAAAACATTCAGTACTTC
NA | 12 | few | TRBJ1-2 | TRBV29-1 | CSVASPGGGYTF | TGCAGCGTTGCGTCACCCGGGGGGGGGTACACCTTC
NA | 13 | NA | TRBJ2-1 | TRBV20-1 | CSAEAPGYNEQFF | TGCAGTGCCGAGGCCCCAGGCTACAATGAGCAGTTCTTC
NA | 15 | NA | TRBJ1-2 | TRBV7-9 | CASSSSTAGIYGYTF | TGTGCCAGCAGCTCCTCCACTGCCGGGATCTATGGCTACACCTTC